Below, 24 T cell receptor beta chains from the same sample are listed, as sequenced in a study of T cell changes during pregnancy in multiple sclerosis (dated 2019 in TCRdb). Library method: the immunoSEQ multiplex PCR assay. TCRdb obtained this table from immuneACCESS and retained in-frame rearrangements with V and J assigned. These tables miss some clones; where compared with another copy, unresolved V genes account for less than half of the shortfall, and the remainder is unexplained. For this sample the table gives about 75,000 clones, of which 85% to 95% were detected only once. Together, the top ten hold about 0.14% of the sample. Sequences were derived from CD4+ T cells from peripheral blood mononuclear cells, sampled after pregnancy. These receptors came from a female donor with multiple sclerosis, enrolled in a pregnancy study.

The V call is TRBV19, the J call TRBJ2-5; TRBD1 aligns across 7 bases. This CDR3 has 15 amino acids. With V trimmed by 1 base and J by 3 bases, 5 bases remained unmatched. Germline V CDR1 and CDR2: LNHDA, SQIVND (reference sequence). Written as DNA, the CDR3 is TGTGCCAGTAGTATAGGACAGGGATTAAAAGAGACCCAGTACTTC. As protein: CASSIGQGLKETQYF.

This chain uses TRBV19 with TRBJ2-4, with 7 bases fitting TRBD2. Germline values: CDR1 LNHDA, CDR2 SQIVND (reference sequence). The CDR3 extends over 15 amino acids. With 0 bases clipped from V and 11 bases from J, the junction kept 10 bases outside the gene matches. The CDR3, as DNA: TGTGCCAGTAGTATAGATTCGGTGGGGAGGGGATTTCAGTACTTC. This sequence encodes CASSIDSVGRGFQYF.

The chain combines TRBV7-9 with TRBJ1-5; D may be TRBD1 (6 bases). This CDR3 is 17 amino acids long. Trimming removed 5 bases at V and 6 bases at J, with 23 bases between. Per germline, CDR1 SEHNR and CDR2 FQNEAQ (reference sequence). The CDR3 spells CASSRHPVGGPPQPQHF. The DNA for the CDR3 is TGTGCCAGCAGCCGTCACCCCGTCGGGGGGCCACCTCAGCCCCAGCATTTT.

The chain links TRBV29-1 to TRBJ1-1; the match to TRBD1 covers 8 bases. With V trimmed by 7 bases and J by 2 bases, 6 bases remained unmatched. The CDR3 contains 13 residues. Looked up from germline, CDR1 is SQVTM and CDR2 is ANQGSEA. The CDR3 loop reads CSGLTGANTEAFF. CDR3 DNA: TGCAGCGGTCTGACAGGGGCAAACACTGAAGCTTTCTTT.

V and J are TRBV28 and TRBJ1-2, with 7 positions matching TRBD1. In germline, CDR1 is MDHEN, CDR2 SYDVKM. The trim removed 2 bases at V and 0 bases at J, leaving 9 bases unmatched. The CDR3 extends over 17 amino acids. The CDR3 region is CASSLNTDRLSNYGYTF. The CDR3 bases are TGTGCCAGCAGTTTAAATACGGACAGGTTATCTAACTATGGCTACACCTTC.

V usage is TRBV4-2 and J usage is TRBJ2-4; D is perhaps TRBD2 (5 bases). Germline CDR1 and CDR2: LGHNA and YNFKEQ. V shed 0 bases and J shed 3 bases, with 15 bases lying between them. The CDR3 extends over 17 amino acids. Here the CDR3 DNA reads TGTGCCAGCAGCCAAGATGCGGGCCGCCAAGACAAAAACATTCAGTACTTC. It is translated as CASSQDAGRQDKNIQYF.

This clone was seen just once. V is TRBV2 and J is TRBJ2-3; 7 nucleotides line up with TRBD2. The germline V gene has CDR1 SNHLY and CDR2 FYNNEI. There are 14 residues in the CDR3. The J segment lost 2 bases and the V segment lost 4 bases, leaving 3 bases of the junction unmatched. CDR3 in DNA: TGTGCCAGCAGTGTAGGACTAGACACAGATACGCAGTATTTT. The encoded protein is CASSVGLDTDTQYF.

This clone was seen once. V gene TRBV28 combines with J gene TRBJ1-5; TRBD1 matches 7 bases. In germline, CDR1 is MDHEN, CDR2 SYDVKM. J was trimmed by 10 bases and V by 4 bases; bases with no gene match: 13. The CDR3 runs 15 residues. The CDR3 DNA sequence: TGTGCCAGCAGTTCTCCCGGGACAGCAATCAGCCCCCAGCATTTT. Protein: CASSSPGTAISPQHF. The full variable domain, rest sourced from reference TRBV28 and TRBJ1-5, is DVKVTQSSRYLVKRTGEKVFLECVQDMDHENMFWYRQDPGLGLRLIYFSYDVKMKEKGDIPEGYSVSREKKERFSLILESASTNQTSMYLCASSSPGTAISPQHFGDGTRLSIL.

The J gene is TRBJ1-3, the V gene TRBV7-2, with TRBD1 matching over 7 bases. Germline V lookup: CDR1 SGHTA, CDR2 FQGNSA. V gave up 4 bases and J gave up 2 bases; unmatched junction bases: 5. This CDR3 region has 15 residues. The CDR3 here is CASSYRQGAGNTIYF. Written as DNA, the CDR3 is TGTGCCAGCAGCTACCGACAGGGTGCTGGAAACACCATATATTTT.

The chain joins TRBV29-1 to TRBJ1-2, with 9 bases identical to TRBD1. With V trimmed by 7 bases and J by 2 bases, 5 bases remained unmatched. This CDR3 contains 13 residues. Germline CDR1 and CDR2: SQVTM and ANQGSEA. CDR3 nucleotides: TGCAGCGCGGGGGACAGGGTAAACTATGGCTACACCTTC. It is translated as CSAGDRVNYGYTF.

This clone was seen a handful of times. This chain joins TRBV6-4 and TRBJ1-3; 9 bases agree with TRBD1. Germline CDR1 and CDR2: MRHNA and SNTAGT. The J segment lost 7 bases and the V segment lost 6 bases, leaving 13 bases of the junction unmatched. CDR3 length: 16 residues. DNA for the CDR3: TGTGCCAGCAGCTTCGGGGTGGGGACAGGGTACAACACCATATATTTT. Its protein product is CASSFGVGTGYNTIYF.

The chain is built from TRBV5-6 and TRBJ2-7; TRBD1 aligns across 10 bases. Per the germline V gene, CDR1 is SGHDT and CDR2 is YYEEEE. This CDR3 is built from 13 residues. Unmatched junction bases numbered 3, after V lost 7 bases and J lost 2 bases. In DNA, the CDR3 is TGTGCCAGCGGGGGGACAGGGGCCTACGAGCAGTACTTC. Translation: CASGGTGAYEQYF. Based on the CDR3 plus reference TRBV5-6 and TRBJ2-7, the full variable domain is DAGVTQSPTHLIKTRGQQVTLRCSPKSGHDTVSWYQQALGQGPQFIFQYYEEEERQRGNFPDRFSGHQFPNYSSELNVNALLLGDSALYLCASGGTGAYEQYFGPGTRLTVT.

The CDR3 spells CASSLGGDYGYTF. The DNA for the CDR3 is TGCGCCAGCAGCTTGGGTGGAGACTATGGCTACACCTTC. The V and J genes are TRBV5-1 and TRBJ1-2; D ambiguous. The germline V gene has CDR1 SGHRS and CDR2 YFSETQ. Trimming took 0 bases from V and 3 from J, leaving 6 bases between them. The CDR3 is 13 amino acids.

Note on this clone: Additional DNA sequences in this sample encode the identical CDR3. This chain uses TRBV5-1 with TRBJ2-1; 10 positions agree with TRBD2. CDR1 and CDR2 (germline): SGHRS, YFSETQ. CDR3 length: 16 amino acids. Unmatched junction bases numbered 3, after V lost 0 bases and J lost 3 bases. CDR3 protein: CASSLGLAGIYNEQFF. Written as DNA, the CDR3 is TGCGCCAGCAGCTTGGGACTAGCGGGCATCTACAATGAGCAGTTCTTC.

This clone was detected only a few times. The chain has TRBV7-9 and TRBJ1-2; tentatively, D is TRBD1 (5 bases). CDR3 length: 17 amino acids. V lost 1 base and J lost 4, with 19 bases in between. Germline CDR1 and CDR2: SEHNR and FQNEAQ (reference sequence). CDR3 region: CASSLVSGRVGGYGYTF. The DNA for the CDR3 is TGTGCCAGCAGCTTAGTGTCCGGCAGGGTTGGCGGCTATGGCTACACCTTC.

The chain couples TRBV15 to TRBJ2-3, with TRBD2 matching 13 bases. The V gene's germline CDR1 is LNHNV and CDR2 YYDKDF (reference sequence). With V trimmed by 1 base and J by 2 bases, 3 bases remained unmatched. The CDR3 has 17 amino acids. The CDR3: CATSRGLAGGSTDTQYF. The DNA for the CDR3 is TGTGCCACCAGCAGAGGACTAGCGGGAGGCTCCACAGATACGCAGTATTTT.

The chain is built from TRBV14 and TRBJ2-2; D perhaps matches TRBD1 (5 bases). CDR1 and CDR2 (germline): SGHDN, FVKESK. The CDR3 sequence is 16 residues long. Trimming took 1 base from V and 1 from J, leaving 10 bases between them. CDR3 region: CASSQVQGWNTGELFF. CDR3 nucleotides: TGTGCCAGCAGCCAAGTGCAGGGATGGAACACCGGGGAGCTGTTTTTT.

In regard to this clone: One junction end disagrees with the germline gene, perhaps due to a read error. This chain uses TRBV5-6 with TRBJ1-1, with 7 bases aligning to TRBD1. Germline V CDR1 and CDR2: SGHDT, YYEEEE. The CDR3 has 13 amino acids. CDR3 residues: CASSSGQPRGGRF. Written as DNA, the CDR3 is TGTGCCAGCAGCTCGGGACAGCCCAGAGGGGGTCGTTTT.

The chain links TRBV2 to TRBJ1-1, with D unresolved. The CDR3 totals 14 residues. CDR1 and CDR2 (germline): SNHLY, FYNNEI. Trimming took off 7 bases at V and 4 bases at J, with 16 bases between the two ends. This CDR3 is CASNAWRVFTEAFF. DNA for the CDR3: TGTGCCAGCAACGCGTGGAGGGTATTCACTGAAGCTTTCTTT. The full variable domain, rest sourced from reference TRBV2 and TRBJ1-1, is EPEVTQTPSHQVTQMGQEVILRCVPISNHLYFYWYRQILGQKVEFLVSFYNNEISEKSEIFDDQFSVERPDGSNFTLKIRSTKLEDSAMYFCASNAWRVFTEAFFGQGTRLTVV.

The chain links TRBV19 to TRBJ2-1; 9 bases fit TRBD2. Germline CDR1 and CDR2: LNHDA and SQIVND (reference sequence). The CDR3 totals 16 residues. With V trimmed by 4 bases and J by 6 bases, 10 bases remained unmatched. The CDR3 loop reads CASSTPVAGGSNEQFF. The CDR3 DNA sequence: TGTGCCAGTAGTACTCCGGTGGCGGGAGGGTCCAATGAGCAGTTCTTC.

The chain uses TRBV9 and TRBJ2-3, with unresolved D. V lost 4 bases and J 4 bases, leaving 16 bases between the germline ends. CDR1 and CDR2 (germline): SGDLS, YYNGEE. This CDR3 contains 15 residues. CDR3 sequence (DNA): TGTGCCAGCAGCCCCCGAGCTTTGGGCCCAGATACGCAGTATTTT. Its translation is CASSPRALGPDTQYF.

This chain joins TRBV7-6 and TRBJ2-7; 12 nucleotides line up with TRBD1. The germline gives CDR1 SGHVS, CDR2 FNYEAQ. The CDR3 length is 18 residues. Trimming at V came to 1 base and at J to 3 bases, leaving 10 bases not matched to a gene. This chain's CDR3 is CASSLGSGGQGAVYEQYF. CDR3 DNA sequence: TGTGCCAGCAGCTTAGGGTCAGGGGGACAGGGGGCGGTCTACGAGCAGTACTTC.

The chain links TRBV5-6 to TRBJ2-1; 9 bases are shared with TRBD1. V lost 3 bases, J lost 3 bases, and 4 bases stayed unmatched. The CDR3 has 15 amino acids. Germline V gene data show CDR1 as SGHDT and CDR2 as YYEEEE. The CDR3 sequence: CASSSTGGYYNEQFF. The DNA of the CDR3 is TGTGCCAGCAGCTCGACAGGGGGATACTACAATGAGCAGTTCTTC.

The V and J genes are TRBV28 and TRBJ2-2, with D tentatively TRBD2 (6 bases). V lost 1 base and J 3 bases, leaving 12 bases between the germline ends. CDR3 length: 16 residues. The germline CDR1 and CDR2 sequences are MDHEN and SYDVKM. CDR3 DNA: TGTGCCAGCAGTTTATTGGGGGGAGGTTACACCGGGGAGCTGTTTTTT. Translated, it gives CASSLLGGGYTGELFF.